The entry below gives a single T cell receptor beta chain sequence along with its context. Generated by immunoSEQ multiplex PCR, the TCRdb table keeps only in-frame clones and is missing some. This sample carries about 200,000 clones, about 82% of them seen once, and the ten largest clones take 5% to 7%. The germline V gene encodes CDR1 LGHNA and CDR2 YSLEER. The CDR3 length is 16 residues. The V end was cut by 2 bases, the J end by 0 bases, with 11 bases between. The data are from a study of blood T cell repertoires in COVID-19. The clonotype was recovered from a man aged 35 to 55 with acute COVID-19. The chain combines TRBV4-3 with TRBJ2-1; the D gene is possibly TRBD2 (5 bases). The sample taken for sequencing was PBMCs or T cells enriched from blood (not recorded which). The CDR3 loop reads CASSQSGKSSYNEQFF. The CDR3 bases are TGCGCCAGCAGCCAAAGCGGCAAGAGCTCCTACAATGAGCAGTTCTTC.